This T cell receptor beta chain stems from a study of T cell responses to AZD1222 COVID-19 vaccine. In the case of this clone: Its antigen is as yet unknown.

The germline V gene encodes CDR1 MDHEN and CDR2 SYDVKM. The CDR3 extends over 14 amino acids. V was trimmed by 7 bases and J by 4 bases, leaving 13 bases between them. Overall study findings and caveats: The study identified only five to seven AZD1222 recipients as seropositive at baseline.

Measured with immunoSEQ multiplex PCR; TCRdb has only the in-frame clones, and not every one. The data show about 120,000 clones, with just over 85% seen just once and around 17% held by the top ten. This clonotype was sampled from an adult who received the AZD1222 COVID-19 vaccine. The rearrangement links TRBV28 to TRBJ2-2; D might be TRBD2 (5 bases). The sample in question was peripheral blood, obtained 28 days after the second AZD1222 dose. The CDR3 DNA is TGTGCCAGCACTTCTGTAGCGTCCACCGGGGAGCTGTTTTTT. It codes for CASTSVASTGELFF.